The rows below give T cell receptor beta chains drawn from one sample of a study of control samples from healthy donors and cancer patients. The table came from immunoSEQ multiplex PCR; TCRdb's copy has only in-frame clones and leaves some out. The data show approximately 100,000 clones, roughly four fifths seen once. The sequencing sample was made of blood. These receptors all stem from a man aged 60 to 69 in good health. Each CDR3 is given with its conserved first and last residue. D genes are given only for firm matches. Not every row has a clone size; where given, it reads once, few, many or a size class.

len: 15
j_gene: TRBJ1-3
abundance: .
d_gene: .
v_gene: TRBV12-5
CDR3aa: CASGFGGAIGNTIYF
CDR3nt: TGTGCTAGTGGTTTTGGGGGGGCAATAGGAAACACCATATATTTT

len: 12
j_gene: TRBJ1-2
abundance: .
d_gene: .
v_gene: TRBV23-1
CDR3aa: CANGSRAYGYTF
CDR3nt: TGCGCCAACGGGAGCAGGGCCTATGGCTACACCTTC

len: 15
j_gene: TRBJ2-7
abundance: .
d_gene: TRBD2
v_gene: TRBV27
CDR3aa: CASSSGTSGTYEQYF
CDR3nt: TGTGCCAGCAGCTCAGGGACTAGCGGCACCTACGAGCAGTACTTC

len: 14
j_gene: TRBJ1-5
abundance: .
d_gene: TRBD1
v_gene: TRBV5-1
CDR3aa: CASSLGDRGQPQHF
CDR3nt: TGCGCCAGCAGCTTGGGAGACAGGGGGCAGCCCCAGCATTTT

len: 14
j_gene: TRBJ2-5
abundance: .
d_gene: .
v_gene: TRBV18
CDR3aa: CASSPTGGDETQYF
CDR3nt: TGTGCCAGCTCACCAACAGGGGGGGATGAGACCCAGTACTTC

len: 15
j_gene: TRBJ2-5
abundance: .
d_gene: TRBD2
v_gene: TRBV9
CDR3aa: CASKKGGTSIETQYF
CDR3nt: TGTGCCAGCAAGAAGGGGGGGACTAGCATAGAGACCCAGTACTTC

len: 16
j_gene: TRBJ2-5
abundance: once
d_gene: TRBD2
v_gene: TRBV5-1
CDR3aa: CASSLGLAGGPETQYF
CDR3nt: TGCGCCAGCAGCTTGGGCTTAGCGGGGGGGCCAGAGACCCAGTACTTC

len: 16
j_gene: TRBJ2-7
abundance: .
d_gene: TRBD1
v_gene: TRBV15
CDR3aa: CATSRAIQGVTYEQYF
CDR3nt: TGTGCCACCAGCAGAGCAATACAGGGGGTCACCTACGAGCAGTACTTC

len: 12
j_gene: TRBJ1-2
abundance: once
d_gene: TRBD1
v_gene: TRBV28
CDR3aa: CASITGGRGYTF
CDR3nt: TGTGCCAGCATTACAGGGGGAAGGGGCTACACCTTC

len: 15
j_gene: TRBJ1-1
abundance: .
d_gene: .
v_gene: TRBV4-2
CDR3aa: CASSQDRRVNTEAFF
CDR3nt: TGTGCCAGCAGCCAAGATAGGCGGGTGAACACTGAAGCTTTCTTT

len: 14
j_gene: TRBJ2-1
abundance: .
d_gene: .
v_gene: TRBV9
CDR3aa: CASSPRQTYNEQFF
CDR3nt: TGTGCCAGCAGCCCCAGACAGACGTACAATGAGCAGTTCTTC

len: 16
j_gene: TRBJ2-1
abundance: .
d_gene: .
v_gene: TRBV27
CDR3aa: CASSLSLESLLDEQFF
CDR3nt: TGTGCCAGCAGTTTATCGCTCGAGTCTCTCTTGGATGAGCAGTTCTTC

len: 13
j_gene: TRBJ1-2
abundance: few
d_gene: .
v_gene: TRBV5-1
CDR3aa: CASSLATNYGYTF
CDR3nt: TGCGCCAGCAGCTTGGCGACGAACTATGGCTACACCTTC

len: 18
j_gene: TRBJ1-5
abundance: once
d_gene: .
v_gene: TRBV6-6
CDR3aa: CASRRGNGPGASNQPQHF
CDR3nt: TGTGCCAGCAGGCGAGGGAACGGACCCGGAGCGAGCAATCAGCCCCAGCATTTT

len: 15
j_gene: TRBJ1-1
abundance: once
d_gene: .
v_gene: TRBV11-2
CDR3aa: CASSLDYQLNTEAFF
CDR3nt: TGTGCCAGCAGCTTAGATTACCAGCTGAACACTGAAGCTTTCTTT

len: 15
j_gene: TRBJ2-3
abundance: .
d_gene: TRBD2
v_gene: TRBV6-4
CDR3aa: CASSPDSGGWGTQYF
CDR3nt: TGTGCCAGCAGTCCCGACAGCGGGGGTTGGGGTACGCAGTATTTT

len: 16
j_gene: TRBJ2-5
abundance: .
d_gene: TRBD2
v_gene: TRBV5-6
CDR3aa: CASSSTSGGARETQYF
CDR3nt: TGTGCCAGCAGCTCGACTAGCGGGGGGGCCAGGGAGACCCAGTACTTC

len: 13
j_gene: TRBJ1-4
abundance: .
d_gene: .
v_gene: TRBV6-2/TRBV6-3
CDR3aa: CASSPKENEKLFF
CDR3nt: TGTGCCAGCAGTCCAAAGGAAAATGAAAAACTGTTTTTT

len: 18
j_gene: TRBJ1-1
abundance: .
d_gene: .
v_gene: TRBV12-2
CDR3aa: CASRLAANRGPQGPEAFF
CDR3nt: TGTGCAAGTCGCTTAGCGGCCAACAGGGGGCCACAAGGACCTGAAGCTTTCTTT

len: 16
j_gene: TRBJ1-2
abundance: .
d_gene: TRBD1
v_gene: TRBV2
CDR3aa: CASSEGMAGGYKVYTF
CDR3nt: TGTGCCAGCAGTGAAGGGATGGCAGGGGGCTATAAGGTCTACACCTTC

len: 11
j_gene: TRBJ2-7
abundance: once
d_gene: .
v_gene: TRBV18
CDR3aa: CASSSAYEQYF
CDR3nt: TGTGCCAGCTCATCCGCCTACGAGCAGTACTTC

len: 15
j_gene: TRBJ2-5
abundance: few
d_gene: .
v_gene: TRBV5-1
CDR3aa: CASSIDGTRGETQYF
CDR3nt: TGCGCCAGCAGCATAGACGGGACTCGGGGGGAGACCCAGTACTTC

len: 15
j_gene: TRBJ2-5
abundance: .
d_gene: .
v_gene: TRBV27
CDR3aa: CASSLDYTGQETQYF
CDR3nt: TGTGCCAGCAGTTTAGACTACACGGGTCAGGAGACCCAGTACTTC

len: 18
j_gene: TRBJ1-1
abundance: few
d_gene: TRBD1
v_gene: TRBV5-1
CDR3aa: CASSLAGVQGQGYFEAFF
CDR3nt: TGCGCCAGCAGCTTGGCGGGTGTACAGGGACAGGGTTATTTCGAAGCTTTCTTT

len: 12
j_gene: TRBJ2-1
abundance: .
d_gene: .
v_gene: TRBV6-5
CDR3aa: CASTPPGEEQFF
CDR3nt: TGTGCCAGCACCCCTCCCGGGGAGGAGCAGTTCTTC

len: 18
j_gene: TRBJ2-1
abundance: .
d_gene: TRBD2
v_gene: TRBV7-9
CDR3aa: CASSTGGLAGATYNEQFF
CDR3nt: TGTGCCAGCAGCACCGGGGGACTAGCGGGGGCTACCTACAATGAGCAGTTCTTC

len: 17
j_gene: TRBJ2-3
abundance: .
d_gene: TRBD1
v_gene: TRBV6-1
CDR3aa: CASSEVRDRRYTDTQYF
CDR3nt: TGTGCCAGCAGTGAAGTACGGGACAGGCGATACACAGATACGCAGTATTTT

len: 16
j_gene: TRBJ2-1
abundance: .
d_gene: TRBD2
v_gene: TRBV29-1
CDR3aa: CSVDRPGTSAYNEQFF
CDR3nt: TGCAGCGTTGATAGACCCGGGACTAGCGCATACAATGAGCAGTTCTTC

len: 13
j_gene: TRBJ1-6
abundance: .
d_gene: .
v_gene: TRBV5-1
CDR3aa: CASREGDNSPLHF
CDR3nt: TGCGCCAGCAGAGAGGGGGATAATTCACCCCTCCACTTT

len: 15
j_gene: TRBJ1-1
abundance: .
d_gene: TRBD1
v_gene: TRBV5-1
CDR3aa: CASSIVTGGGTEAFF
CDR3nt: TGCGCCAGCAGCATCGTAACAGGGGGAGGAACTGAAGCTTTCTTT

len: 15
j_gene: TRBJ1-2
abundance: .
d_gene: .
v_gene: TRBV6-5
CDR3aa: CASSYSGRVNYGYTF
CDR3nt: TGTGCCAGCAGTTACTCCGGCAGGGTTAACTATGGCTACACCTTC

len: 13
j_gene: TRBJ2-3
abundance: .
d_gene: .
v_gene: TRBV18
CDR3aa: CASSPPSTDTQYF
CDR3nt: TGTGCCAGCTCACCACCCAGCACAGATACGCAGTATTTT

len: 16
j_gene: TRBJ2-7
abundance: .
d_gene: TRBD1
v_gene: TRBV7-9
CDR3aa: CASSLGGFRGPYEQYF
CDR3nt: TGTGCCAGCAGCTTAGGTGGGTTTAGGGGGCCGTATGAGCAGTACTTC

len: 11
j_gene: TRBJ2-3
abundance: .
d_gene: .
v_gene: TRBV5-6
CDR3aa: CASSWRGTQYF
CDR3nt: TGTGCCAGCAGCTGGAGGGGTACGCAGTATTTT

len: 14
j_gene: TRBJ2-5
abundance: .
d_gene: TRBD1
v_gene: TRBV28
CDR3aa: CASSSSQGSETQYF
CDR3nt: TGTGCCAGCAGTTCTTCACAGGGGTCAGAGACCCAGTACTTC

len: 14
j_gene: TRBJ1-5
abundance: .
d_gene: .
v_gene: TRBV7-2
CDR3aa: CASSLYGGNQPQHF
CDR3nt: TGTGCCAGCAGCTTATATGGGGGCAATCAGCCCCAGCATTTT

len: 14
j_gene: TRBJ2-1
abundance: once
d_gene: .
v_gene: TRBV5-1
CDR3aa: CASASGEAYNEQFF
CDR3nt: TGCGCCAGCGCGAGCGGAGAAGCCTACAATGAGCAGTTCTTC

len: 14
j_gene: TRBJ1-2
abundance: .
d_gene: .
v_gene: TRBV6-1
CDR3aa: CASSELGQIDGYTF
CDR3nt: TGTGCCAGCAGTGAACTGGGACAAATCGATGGCTACACCTTC

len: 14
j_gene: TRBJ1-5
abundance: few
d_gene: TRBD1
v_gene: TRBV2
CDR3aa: CASSGQGRYQPQHF
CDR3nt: TGTGCCAGCAGTGGACAGGGGCGGTATCAGCCCCAGCATTTT

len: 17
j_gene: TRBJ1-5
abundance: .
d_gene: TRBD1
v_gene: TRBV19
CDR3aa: CASSMEGTGLPNQPQHF
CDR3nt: TGTGCCAGTAGTATGGAGGGGACAGGGCTTCCGAATCAGCCCCAGCATTTT

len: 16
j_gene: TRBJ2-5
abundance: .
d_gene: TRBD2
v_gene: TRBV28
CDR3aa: CASSPPLGRGGETQYF
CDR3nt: TGTGCCAGCAGCCCACCCCTGGGGCGGGGGGGAGAGACCCAGTACTTC

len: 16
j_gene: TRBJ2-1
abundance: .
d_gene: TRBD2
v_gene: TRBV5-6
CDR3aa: CASSLYSGETYNEQFF
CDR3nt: TGTGCCAGCAGCTTGTATAGCGGGGAGACCTACAATGAGCAGTTCTTC

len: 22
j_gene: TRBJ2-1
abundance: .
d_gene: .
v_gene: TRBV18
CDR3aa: CASSYSTSTTPYIRSSYNEQFF
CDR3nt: TGTGCCAGCTCATACTCCACCTCAACCACCCCCTACATCCGGAGCTCCTACAATGAGCAGTTCTTC

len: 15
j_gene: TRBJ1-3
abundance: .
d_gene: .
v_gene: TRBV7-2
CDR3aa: CASSGGAPYGNTIYF
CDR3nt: TGTGCCAGCAGCGGCGGCGCACCCTACGGAAACACCATATATTTT

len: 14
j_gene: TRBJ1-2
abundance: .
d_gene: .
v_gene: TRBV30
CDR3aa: CAWSYSPGGHGYTF
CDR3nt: TGTGCCTGGAGCTATAGCCCTGGGGGGCATGGCTACACCTTC

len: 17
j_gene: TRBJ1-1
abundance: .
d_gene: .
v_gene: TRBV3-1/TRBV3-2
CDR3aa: CASSLGKGWPLNTEAFF
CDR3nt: TGTGCCAGCAGCCTTGGTAAGGGTTGGCCCCTGAACACTGAAGCTTTCTTT